This T cell receptor (beta chain) is from a study of T cell responses to AZD1222 COVID-19 vaccine. The assay was immunoSEQ multiplex PCR, and TCRdb's table has in-frame clones only and misses some. The sample has around 180,000 clones; 94% are singletons. The CDR3 loop spans 12 amino acids. V gave up 7 bases and J gave up 2 bases, with 6 bases separating them. Sequencing used peripheral blood, obtained 28 days after the second AZD1222 dose. This TCR came from an adult who received the AZD1222 COVID-19 vaccine. V and J are TRBV12-3 or TRBV12-4 and TRBJ1-5; the D is unclear. The CDR3 spells CASTKGNQPQHF. The DNA of the CDR3 is TGTGCCAGCACGAAGGGCAATCAGCCCCAGCATTTT.